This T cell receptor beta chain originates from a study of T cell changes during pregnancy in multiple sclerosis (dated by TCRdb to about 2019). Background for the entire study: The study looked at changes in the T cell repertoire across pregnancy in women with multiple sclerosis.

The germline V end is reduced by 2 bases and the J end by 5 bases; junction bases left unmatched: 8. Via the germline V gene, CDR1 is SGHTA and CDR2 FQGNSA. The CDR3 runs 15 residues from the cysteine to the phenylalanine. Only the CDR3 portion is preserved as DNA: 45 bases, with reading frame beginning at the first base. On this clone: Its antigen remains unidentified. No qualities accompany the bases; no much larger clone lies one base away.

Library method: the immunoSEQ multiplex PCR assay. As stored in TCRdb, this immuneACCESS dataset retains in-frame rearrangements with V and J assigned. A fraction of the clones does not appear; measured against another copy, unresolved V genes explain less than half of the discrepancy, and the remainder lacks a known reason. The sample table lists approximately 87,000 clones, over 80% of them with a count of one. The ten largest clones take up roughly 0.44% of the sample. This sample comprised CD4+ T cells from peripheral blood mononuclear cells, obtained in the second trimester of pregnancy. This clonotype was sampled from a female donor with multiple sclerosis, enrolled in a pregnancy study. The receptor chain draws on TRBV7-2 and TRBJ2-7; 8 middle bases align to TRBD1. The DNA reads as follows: TGTGCCAGCAGCTTACTTACAGGGGGATTGAACGAGCAGTACTTC. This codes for CASSLLTGGLNEQYF.